This T cell receptor beta chain was retrieved from a study of T cells after yellow fever vaccination. TCRdb re-called the 5' RACE reads through MiXCR, storing one row per CDR3 protein. The table includes over 250,000 distinct CDR3 sequences, roughly 5.2% detected once. Whole-study results and caveats: A small proportion of clonotypes was detected in both the CD4 and CD8 compartments. Abundant clonotypes from the bulk population could contaminate FACS-sorted repertoires.

This clonotype was seen a few times. Its antigen remains unidentified. The sequence came from a man aged 18-30 years who received the YFV17D yellow fever vaccine. Here the sequenced sample was CD4+ T cells sorted from PBMCs, taken on the day of the yellow fever booster vaccination.

The CDR3: CASKIPGSTDTQYF. The CDR3 nucleotides are TGCGCCAGCAAAATCCCGGGGAGCACAGATACGCAGTATTTT. V gene TRBV5-1 combines with J gene TRBJ2-3; D might be TRBD2 (5 bases). Per the germline V gene, CDR1 is SGHRS and CDR2 is YFSETQ. V lost 6 bases and J lost 0, with 11 bases in between. The CDR3 contains 14 residues.